This note documents a single TCR beta chain sequence. The antigen is undetermined. A much larger clone sits a single nucleotide away, making a read error possible. TCRdb passed the RT-PCR reads through MiXCR, listing each CDR3 protein once. The table shows approximately 200,000 distinct CDR3 sequences, with approximately 15% occurring only once. This specimen comes from a study of response to subunit inactivated influenza vaccine. Germline lookup yields CDR1 SSHAT and CDR2 FNYEAQ (reference sequence). This CDR3 has 16 amino acids. Study-level points and caveats: Authors suggested that a seasonal influenza vaccination recruits few new T cells each time.

This clonotype was sampled from a man aged 50 or older who received an inactivated influenza vaccine. The source material was CD8+ T cells sorted from PBMCs, sampled 4 to 6 days after vaccination. The rearrangement joins TRBV7-7 to TRBJ2-1, with 8 bases matching TRBD1. This chain's CDR3 is CASSTKTGEFCNEQFF. CDR3 DNA sequence: TGTGCTAGCAGCACTAAGACAGGGGAGTTCTGCAATGAGCAGTTCTTC. Drawing the rest from reference TRBV7-7 and TRBJ2-1, the complete variable domain is GAGVSQSPRYKVTKRGQDVTLRCDPISSHATLYWYQQALGQGPEFLTYFNYEAQPDKSGLPSDRFSAERPEGSISTLTIQRTEQRDSAMYRCASSTKTGEFCNEQFFGPGTRLTVL.